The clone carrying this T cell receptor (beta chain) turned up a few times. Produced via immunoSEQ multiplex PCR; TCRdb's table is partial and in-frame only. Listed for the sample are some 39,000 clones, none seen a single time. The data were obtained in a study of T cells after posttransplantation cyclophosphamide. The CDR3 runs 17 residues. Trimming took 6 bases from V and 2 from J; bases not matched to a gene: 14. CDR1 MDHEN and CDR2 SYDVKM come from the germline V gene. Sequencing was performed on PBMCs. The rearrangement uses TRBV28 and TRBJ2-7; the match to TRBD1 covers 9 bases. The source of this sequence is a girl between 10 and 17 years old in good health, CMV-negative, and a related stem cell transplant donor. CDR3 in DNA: TGTGCCAGCAGCGAAGGGGGGATGGGGACAGGGACCTACGAGCAGTACTTC. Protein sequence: CASSEGGMGTGTYEQYF. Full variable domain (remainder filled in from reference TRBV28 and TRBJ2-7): DVKVTQSSRYLVKRTGEKVFLECVQDMDHENMFWYRQDPGLGLRLIYFSYDVKMKEKGDIPEGYSVSREKKERFSLILESASTNQTSMYLCASSEGGMGTGTYEQYFGPGTRLTVT.